This TCR beta chain was identified in a study of breast tumors, draining lymph nodes, adjacent tissues. This clonotype was seen ten or more times. The length of the CDR3 is 16 residues. Germline trimming cut 6 bases from V and 6 bases from J; bases unmatched to any gene: 7. CDR1 and CDR2 (germline): MNHEY, SVGEGT. Breast cancer patients provided tissue from their axillary draining lymph nodes. A single record per CDR3 protein comes from TCRdb applying MiXCR to the multiplex PCR reads. The sample has approximately 130,000 distinct CDR3 sequences, 21% seen once. The receptor was derived from a female donor with breast cancer. Some clones in this sample may be carry-over from other donors' samples. V gene TRBV6-2 or TRBV6-3 combines with J gene TRBJ2-1; 14 bases match TRBD2. Sequencing was performed on axillary lymph node tissue. The DNA for the CDR3 is TGTGCCAGCAGCTTCGGACTAGCGGGAGGATCCAATGAGCAGTTCTTC. Its protein is CASSFGLAGGSNEQFF.